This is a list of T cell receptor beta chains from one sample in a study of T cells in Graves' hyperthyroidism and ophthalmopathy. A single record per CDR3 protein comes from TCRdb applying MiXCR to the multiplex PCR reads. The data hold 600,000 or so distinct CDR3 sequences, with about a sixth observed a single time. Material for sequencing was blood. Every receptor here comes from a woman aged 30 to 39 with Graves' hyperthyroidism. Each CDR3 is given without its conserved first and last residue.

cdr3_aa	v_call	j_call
ASRPFGQGGNYGYT	TRBV6-1	TRBJ1-2
ASSQDSSGSYEQY	TRBV4-3	TRBJ2-7
ASSYGGSNLYGYT	TRBV6-6	TRBJ1-2
ASSPRDSPNEKLF	TRBV13	TRBJ1-4
SVTASGSPNTNTGELF	TRBV29-1	TRBJ2-2
ASSVSSGVRETQY	TRBV19	TRBJ2-5
ASSLLAGGPQTNEQF	TRBV27	TRBJ2-1
ASSLAWGTSGFTDTQY	TRBV5-1	TRBJ2-3
ASSFLVGPEGYT	TRBV28	TRBJ1-2
ASSLDVGVLSSPLH	TRBV28	TRBJ1-6
ASSSTSGRAVNTGELF	TRBV6-5	TRBJ2-2
ASSHRNEQF	TRBV4-1	TRBJ2-1
ASSWAGSYEQY	TRBV13	TRBJ2-7
SVLVQGTKGNTIY	TRBV29-1	TRBJ1-3
ATAGPSTDTQY	TRBV15	TRBJ2-3
ASSSPGTDEQY	TRBV11-2	TRBJ2-7
ASSVTGTGSPYEQY	TRBV9	TRBJ2-7
ASSQEGTSGSHNEQF	TRBV3-1	TRBJ2-1
ASSYSADLLYEQY	TRBV6-5	TRBJ2-7
ASRREGPFGELF	TRBV12-3/TRBV12-4	TRBJ2-2
SATPGQGQETQY	TRBV20-1	TRBJ2-5
ASSLAIQELAGANYEQF	TRBV7-2	TRBJ2-1
ASSSGLAGVSSEQF	TRBV11-2	TRBJ2-1
ATSRDPEDTQY	TRBV15	TRBJ2-3
ASSQDGRLAKNIQY	TRBV4-3	TRBJ2-4
ASSLDNGLTYNEQF	TRBV11-3	TRBJ2-1
ASASPGGSGRYNEQF	TRBV28	TRBJ2-1
ASSFKVTYEQY	TRBV27	TRBJ2-7
ASSLSGWEKLF	TRBV12-3/TRBV12-4	TRBJ1-4
ASSPGTSVVYEQY	TRBV7-6	TRBJ2-7
SGGDRGFTEAF	TRBV29-1	TRBJ1-1
ASSVDVYTEAF	TRBV9	TRBJ1-1
ASSLPTGGRADTQY	TRBV11-2	TRBJ2-3
ASSLGGGSRYEQY	TRBV11-2	TRBJ2-7
ASTWRGYEQF	TRBV12-3/TRBV12-4	TRBJ2-1
ASSQEHRDTQY	TRBV4-2	TRBJ2-3
ASSSPMGGQETQY	TRBV6-1	TRBJ2-5